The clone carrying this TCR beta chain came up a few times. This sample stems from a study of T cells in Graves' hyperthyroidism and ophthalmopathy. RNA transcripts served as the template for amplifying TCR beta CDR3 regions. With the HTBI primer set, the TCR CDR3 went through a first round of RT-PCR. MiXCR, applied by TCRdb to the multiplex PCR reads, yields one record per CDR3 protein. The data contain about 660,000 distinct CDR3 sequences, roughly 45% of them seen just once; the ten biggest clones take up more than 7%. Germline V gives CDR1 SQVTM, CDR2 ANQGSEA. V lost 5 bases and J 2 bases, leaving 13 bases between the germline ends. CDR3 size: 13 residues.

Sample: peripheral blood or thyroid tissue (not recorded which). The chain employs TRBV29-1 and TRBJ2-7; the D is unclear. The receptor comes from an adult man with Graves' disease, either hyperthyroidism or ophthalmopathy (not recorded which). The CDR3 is CSVWARKTYEQYF. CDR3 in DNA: TGCAGCGTTTGGGCGAGAAAAACCTACGAGCAGTACTTC.